Listed below are T cell receptor beta chains from one sample, sequenced in a study of identical twins. From the 5' RACE reads, TCRdb called clonotypes with MiXCR, one entry per CDR3 protein. The table lists 400,000 to 550,000 distinct CDR3 sequences, approximately 15% of them singletons, with approximately 0.9% in the top ten. Another study also made use of these data, one on yellow fever vaccine responses in identical twins.

Input material: CD4+ T cells sorted from blood. The origin of the receptors is a woman aged 18-29 years in good health. The CDR3 runs from the conserved cysteine through the conserved F or W. The order of the fields is clone size, J gene, V gene, D gene, CDR3 protein, CDR3 DNA. A D gene is named only where the DNA matches it firmly. Expanded clones get a size class; other rows say once, few or many, or leave the size out.

clone_size: many
j_call: TRBJ2-7
v_call: TRBV29-1
d_call: -
cdr3_aa: CSVFKGTHEQYF
cdr3_nt: TGCAGCGTTTTCAAGGGAACCCACGAGCAGTACTTC

clone_size: few
j_call: TRBJ2-3
v_call: TRBV20-1
d_call: TRBD2
cdr3_aa: CSAGRLAPDTQYF
cdr3_nt: TGTAGTGCTGGACGACTAGCTCCAGATACGCAGTATTTT

clone_size: -
j_call: TRBJ2-3
v_call: TRBV4-2
d_call: TRBD2
cdr3_aa: CASSHDPGGGHTDTQYF
cdr3_nt: TGTGCCAGCAGCCACGATCCGGGGGGGGGTCACACAGATACGCAGTATTTT

clone_size: -
j_call: TRBJ2-1
v_call: TRBV3-1
d_call: -
cdr3_aa: CASSQDAVSSYNEQFF
cdr3_nt: TGTGCCAGCAGCCAAGATGCGGTAAGCTCCTACAATGAGCAGTTCTTC

clone_size: few
j_call: TRBJ1-1
v_call: TRBV11-2
d_call: -
cdr3_aa: CASSFRGKEKGTEAFF
cdr3_nt: TGTGCCAGCAGCTTTCGGGGGAAAGAGAAGGGCACTGAAGCTTTCTTT

clone_size: -
j_call: TRBJ2-7
v_call: TRBV4-2
d_call: -
cdr3_aa: CASSQGLEGEQYF
cdr3_nt: TGTGCCAGCAGCCAAGGACTAGAGGGCGAGCAGTACTTC

clone_size: -
j_call: TRBJ1-6
v_call: TRBV15
d_call: -
cdr3_aa: CATSSGRGVGSPLHF
cdr3_nt: TGTGCCACCAGCTCCGGACGAGGAGTTGGTTCACCCCTCCACTTT

clone_size: -
j_call: TRBJ2-5
v_call: TRBV20-1
d_call: -
cdr3_aa: CSARYGSGMVTQYF
cdr3_nt: TGCAGTGCTAGATATGGGTCTGGTATGGTGACCCAGTACTTC

clone_size: few
j_call: TRBJ2-2
v_call: TRBV6-6
d_call: TRBD1
cdr3_aa: CASTRTGGNTGELFF
cdr3_nt: TGTGCCAGCACCCGGACAGGGGGGAACACCGGGGAGCTGTTTTTT

clone_size: -
j_call: TRBJ2-4
v_call: TRBV20-1
d_call: -
cdr3_aa: CSARDLSVAKNIQYF
cdr3_nt: TGCAGTGCTAGAGACCTAAGTGTAGCCAAAAACATTCAGTACTTC

clone_size: many
j_call: TRBJ1-5
v_call: TRBV15
d_call: TRBD1
cdr3_aa: CATSVMTGEGNQPQHF
cdr3_nt: TGTGCCACCAGCGTAATGACAGGGGAGGGCAATCAGCCCCAGCATTTT

clone_size: many
j_call: TRBJ2-1
v_call: TRBV9
d_call: -
cdr3_aa: CASSVAGGPYEQFF
cdr3_nt: TGTGCCAGCAGCGTAGCCGGGGGGCCCTATGAGCAGTTCTTC

clone_size: few
j_call: TRBJ2-1
v_call: TRBV12-3/TRBV12-4
d_call: TRBD2
cdr3_aa: CASSLAPGLAGGNEQFF
cdr3_nt: TGTGCCAGCAGTTTAGCCCCGGGACTAGCGGGAGGCAATGAGCAGTTCTTC

clone_size: few
j_call: TRBJ2-3
v_call: TRBV7-9
d_call: -
cdr3_aa: CARSREEVADTQYF
cdr3_nt: TGTGCCAGGAGCAGGGAAGAGGTGGCAGATACGCAGTATTTT

clone_size: many
j_call: TRBJ2-2
v_call: TRBV5-1
d_call: -
cdr3_aa: CASSLDSSSGELFF
cdr3_nt: TGCGCCAGCAGCTTGGACAGTTCGAGCGGGGAGCTGTTTTTT

clone_size: -
j_call: TRBJ2-7
v_call: TRBV5-1
d_call: TRBD2
cdr3_aa: CASSLTSGTYEQYF
cdr3_nt: TGCGCCAGCAGCTTGACTAGCGGAACCTACGAGCAGTACTTC

clone_size: few
j_call: TRBJ2-6
v_call: TRBV20-1
d_call: -
cdr3_aa: CSASHPSGANVLTF
cdr3_nt: TGCAGTGCTAGCCATCCTTCTGGGGCCAACGTCCTGACTTTC

clone_size: -
j_call: TRBJ2-2
v_call: TRBV12-3/TRBV12-4
d_call: -
cdr3_aa: CASSLQGSTGELFF
cdr3_nt: TGTGCCAGCAGTTTACAGGGATCCACCGGGGAGCTGTTTTTT

clone_size: -
j_call: TRBJ2-7
v_call: TRBV10-3
d_call: TRBD2
cdr3_aa: CAIKGTSGAGGREQYF
cdr3_nt: TGTGCCATCAAAGGGACTAGCGGGGCCGGGGGGCGCGAGCAGTACTTC

clone_size: -
j_call: TRBJ2-1
v_call: TRBV7-2
d_call: -
cdr3_aa: CASSLLRGYNEQFF
cdr3_nt: TGTGCCAGCAGCTTACTACGAGGATACAATGAGCAGTTCTTC

clone_size: many
j_call: TRBJ1-2
v_call: TRBV12-3/TRBV12-4
d_call: TRBD1
cdr3_aa: CASSFLRPGTGGNYGYTF
cdr3_nt: TGTGCCAGCAGTTTCCTTCGCCCCGGGACAGGGGGCAACTATGGCTACACCTTC

clone_size: -
j_call: TRBJ2-7
v_call: TRBV7-2
d_call: -
cdr3_aa: CASSSLGPLGEQYF
cdr3_nt: TGTGCCAGCAGCTCCCTGGGACCCCTCGGGGAGCAGTACTTC

clone_size: -
j_call: TRBJ2-7
v_call: TRBV12-3/TRBV12-4
d_call: -
cdr3_aa: CASSPGPPAYEQYF
cdr3_nt: TGTGCCAGCAGCCCGGGCCCGCCGGCCTACGAGCAGTACTTC

clone_size: many
j_call: TRBJ1-4
v_call: TRBV7-9
d_call: -
cdr3_aa: CASSLGTVNEKLFF
cdr3_nt: TGTGCCAGCAGCCTCGGGACGGTTAATGAAAAACTGTTTTTT

clone_size: -
j_call: TRBJ1-1
v_call: TRBV12-3/TRBV12-4
d_call: -
cdr3_aa: CASSTGTGMNTEAFF
cdr3_nt: TGTGCCAGCAGCACCGGGACGGGGATGAACACTGAAGCTTTCTTT

clone_size: few
j_call: TRBJ2-1
v_call: TRBV7-9
d_call: TRBD2
cdr3_aa: CASSAPPRGDNEQFF
cdr3_nt: TGTGCCAGCAGCGCCCCTCCGCGGGGGGACAATGAGCAGTTCTTC

clone_size: -
j_call: TRBJ1-6
v_call: TRBV12-3/TRBV12-4
d_call: TRBD1
cdr3_aa: CASSPTGVESPLHF
cdr3_nt: TGTGCCAGCAGTCCGACAGGGGTTGAGTCACCCCTCCACTTT

clone_size: -
j_call: TRBJ1-1
v_call: TRBV5-1
d_call: -
cdr3_aa: CASSSRGVGTEAFF
cdr3_nt: TGCGCCAGCAGCTCTAGGGGGGTCGGCACTGAAGCTTTCTTT

clone_size: many
j_call: TRBJ2-3
v_call: TRBV12-3/TRBV12-4
d_call: TRBD1
cdr3_aa: CASSSHRGSGTDTQYF
cdr3_nt: TGTGCCAGCAGTTCGCACAGGGGAAGCGGCACAGATACGCAGTATTTT

clone_size: -
j_call: TRBJ1-2
v_call: TRBV28
d_call: -
cdr3_aa: CASSWGFGYTF
cdr3_nt: TGTGCCAGCAGTTGGGGGTTTGGCTACACCTTC

clone_size: few
j_call: TRBJ2-3
v_call: TRBV29-1
d_call: -
cdr3_aa: CSVEEKPTDTQYF
cdr3_nt: TGCAGCGTTGAGGAGAAACCAACAGATACGCAGTATTTT

clone_size: many
j_call: TRBJ2-3
v_call: TRBV12-3/TRBV12-4
d_call: -
cdr3_aa: CASSLLLSTDTQYF
cdr3_nt: TGTGCCAGCAGTTTGTTGTTAAGCACAGATACGCAGTATTTT

clone_size: -
j_call: TRBJ2-5
v_call: TRBV6-5
d_call: -
cdr3_aa: CATRTVGETQYF
cdr3_nt: TGTGCCACACGCACGGTAGGGGAGACCCAGTACTTC

clone_size: -
j_call: TRBJ2-3
v_call: TRBV5-1
d_call: -
cdr3_aa: CASSKGNTDTQYF
cdr3_nt: TGCGCCAGCAGCAAGGGGAACACAGATACGCAGTATTTT

clone_size: few
j_call: TRBJ2-1
v_call: TRBV21-1
d_call: -
cdr3_aa: CASNKRGFF
cdr3_nt: TGTGCCAGCAACAAGCGAGGGTTCTTC

clone_size: many
j_call: TRBJ2-3
v_call: TRBV4-3
d_call: -
cdr3_aa: CASSQLHSTDTQYF
cdr3_nt: TGCGCCAGCAGCCAATTGCATAGCACAGATACGCAGTATTTT

clone_size: -
j_call: TRBJ2-7
v_call: TRBV18
d_call: TRBD1
cdr3_aa: CASSSTGGGEQYF
cdr3_nt: TGTGCCAGCTCGTCGACAGGGGGTGGCGAGCAGTACTTC

clone_size: -
j_call: TRBJ2-6
v_call: TRBV6-2/TRBV6-3
d_call: TRBD1
cdr3_aa: CASTLRWGQGLISGANVLTF
cdr3_nt: TGTGCCAGCACTCTCCGGTGGGGACAGGGTTTAATCTCCGGGGCCAACGTCCTGACTTTC

clone_size: -
j_call: TRBJ1-5
v_call: TRBV4-1
d_call: -
cdr3_aa: CASSQDYGSGAVRNQPQHF
cdr3_nt: TGCGCCAGCAGCCAAGATTATGGGTCAGGGGCAGTTAGAAATCAGCCCCAGCATTTT

clone_size: -
j_call: TRBJ2-2
v_call: TRBV6-2/TRBV6-3
d_call: -
cdr3_aa: CASSPQGKAGTGELFF
cdr3_nt: TGTGCCAGCAGTCCACAGGGCAAAGCGGGGACCGGGGAGCTGTTTTTT

clone_size: few
j_call: TRBJ2-1
v_call: TRBV5-1
d_call: -
cdr3_aa: CASSLRAGGQQANEQFF
cdr3_nt: TGCGCCAGCAGCTTAAGGGCCGGGGGGCAGCAGGCTAATGAGCAGTTCTTC

clone_size: many
j_call: TRBJ2-7
v_call: TRBV20-1
d_call: -
cdr3_aa: CSAREGYYEQYF
cdr3_nt: TGCAGTGCTAGAGAGGGGTACTACGAGCAGTACTTC

clone_size: few
j_call: TRBJ2-7
v_call: TRBV20-1
d_call: TRBD1
cdr3_aa: CSAIWDRNSYEQYF
cdr3_nt: TGCAGTGCTATCTGGGACAGGAACTCCTACGAGCAGTACTTC